Reported below is one T cell receptor beta chain. Antigen specificity is unknown. This sample stems from a study of B cell selection in AIRE deficiency. The method was immunoSEQ multiplex PCR; TCRdb's version includes in-frame clones alone and lacks a portion of them. Among 20,000 to 30,000 clones, about 96% were seen once, and the ten largest hold over 0.2%. CD4+CD127+ cells were sorted as the conventional CD4 T cells. Overall study results and limits: Healthy donors alone shared 30% to 35% of around 3,700 Treg sequences; patients alone approximately 9.4%. Approximately 30% of healthy-donor shared Treg TCRbeta sequences appeared in patient Tconv cells. Tconv and Treg cells from AIRE-deficient patients resembled healthy donors in TCRBV usage, CDR3 length and diversity. Shared Treg sequences had shorter CDR3s, biased toward rearrangements with few non-templated insertions.

In germline, CDR1 is ENHRY, CDR2 SYGVKD. The CDR3 runs to 16 residues. V was cut by 6 bases and J by 1 base, with 16 bases left in between. Specimen: CD4+CD127+ conventional T cells sorted from PBMCs. The receptor was derived from a human donor in good health. The chain employs TRBV10-3 and TRBJ2-1; perhaps D is TRBD1 or TRBD2 (7 bases each). The CDR3 DNA reads TGTGCCATCAGCCCAGGGGGAGGGGTTTCCTACAATGAGCAGTTCTTC. This gives the protein CAISPGGGVSYNEQFF.